Listed here are 6 T cell receptor beta chains from one sample, sequenced in a study of T cell changes during pregnancy in multiple sclerosis. Assay used: immunoSEQ multiplex PCR; TCRdb lists only in-frame clones, some missing. Of around 48,000 clones listed, 85% to 95% are singletons. Sequencing was performed on CD4+ T cells from peripheral blood mononuclear cells, taken in the third trimester of pregnancy. The receptors come from a female donor with multiple sclerosis, enrolled in a pregnancy study.

This sequence joins TRBV19 and TRBJ1-5; D remains ambiguous. The length of the CDR3 is 12 residues. The germline V and J ends were trimmed by 0 bases and 7 bases, with 4 bases remaining between them. CDR1 and CDR2 from the germline V gene are LNHDA and SQIVND (reference sequence). The CDR3 coding sequence is TGTGCCAGTAGTATAGAACGGCAGCCCCAGCATTTT. It codes for CASSIERQPQHF.

V and J are TRBV29-1 and TRBJ1-1; perhaps TRBD1 as D (5 bases). Deletions cut 3 bases from V and 4 bases from J, with 15 bases between. The CDR3 is made up of 14 amino acids. Germline V CDR1 and CDR2: SQVTM, ANQGSEA. The CDR3: CSVDGRGVGTEAFF. CDR3 nucleotide sequence: TGCAGCGTTGATGGGCGGGGGGTAGGCACTGAAGCTTTCTTT.

V gene TRBV2 combines with J gene TRBJ1-2, with 9 nucleotides matching TRBD1. The CDR3 extends over 14 amino acids. With 4 bases clipped from V and 2 bases from J, the junction kept 2 bases outside the gene matches. Germline V CDR1 and CDR2: SNHLY, FYNNEI. Written as DNA, the CDR3 is TGTGCCAGCAGTGGGGGGACAGGGAACTATGGCTACACCTTC. Translation: CASSGGTGNYGYTF. The full variable domain, in which reference TRBV2 and TRBJ1-2 provide the parts outside the CDR3, is EPEVTQTPSHQVTQMGQEVILRCVPISNHLYFYWYRQILGQKVEFLVSFYNNEISEKSEIFDDQFSVERPDGSNFTLKIRSTKLEDSAMYFCASSGGTGNYGYTFGSGTRLTVV.

The rearrangement links TRBV15 to TRBJ2-7, with 7 positions matching TRBD2. J gave up 3 bases and V 8 bases, and 1 base lay outside the gene matches. Germline CDR1 and CDR2: LNHNV and YYDKDF (reference sequence). This CDR3 is built from 11 residues. CDR3 nucleotide sequence: TGTGCCACCGGGACTAACTACGAGCAGTACTTC. It codes for CATGTNYEQYF.

This clone was seen once. The chain employs TRBV7-9 and TRBJ2-1; D might be TRBD1 (6 bases). CDR1 and CDR2 (germline): SEHNR, FQNEAQ (reference sequence). V dropped 4 bases and J dropped 12 bases, with 22 bases sitting between them. The CDR3 loop spans 15 amino acids. CDR3 DNA: TGTGCCAGCAGCTCAGTCGGACAGCTCCGAAACTGGCAGTTCTTC. Its protein product is CASSSVGQLRNWQFF.

This chain uses TRBV5-6 with TRBJ2-5; 8 bases agree with TRBD2. J gave up 0 bases and V 0 bases, and 7 bases lay outside the gene matches. Germline V gene lookup returns CDR1 SGHDT and CDR2 YYEEEE. The CDR3 covers 17 residues. The CDR3 coding sequence is TGTGCCAGCAGCTTGGTAGCGGGGATAGGGTACCAAGAGACCCAGTACTTC. Protein sequence: CASSLVAGIGYQETQYF.